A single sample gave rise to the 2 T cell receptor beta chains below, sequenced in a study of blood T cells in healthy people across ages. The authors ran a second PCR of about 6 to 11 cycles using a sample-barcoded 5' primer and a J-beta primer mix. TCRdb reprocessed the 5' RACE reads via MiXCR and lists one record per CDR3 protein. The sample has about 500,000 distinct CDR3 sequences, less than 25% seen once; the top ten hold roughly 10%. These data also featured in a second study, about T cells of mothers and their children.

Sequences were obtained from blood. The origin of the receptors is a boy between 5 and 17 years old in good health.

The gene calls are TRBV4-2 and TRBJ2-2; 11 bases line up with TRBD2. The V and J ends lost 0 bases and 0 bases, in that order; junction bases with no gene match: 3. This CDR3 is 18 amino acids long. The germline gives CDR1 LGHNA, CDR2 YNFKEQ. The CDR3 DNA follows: TGTGCCAGCAGCCAAGATAGACTAGCGGGGACGAACACCGGGGAGCTGTTTTTT. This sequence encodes CASSQDRLAGTNTGELFF.

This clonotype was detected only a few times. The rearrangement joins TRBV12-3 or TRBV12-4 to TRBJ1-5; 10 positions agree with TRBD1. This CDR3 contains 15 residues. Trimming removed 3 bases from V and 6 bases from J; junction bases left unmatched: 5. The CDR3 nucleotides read TGTGCCAGCAGTTTGGGGACAGGGGTCCTTCAGCCCCAGCATTTT. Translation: CASSLGTGVLQPQHF.